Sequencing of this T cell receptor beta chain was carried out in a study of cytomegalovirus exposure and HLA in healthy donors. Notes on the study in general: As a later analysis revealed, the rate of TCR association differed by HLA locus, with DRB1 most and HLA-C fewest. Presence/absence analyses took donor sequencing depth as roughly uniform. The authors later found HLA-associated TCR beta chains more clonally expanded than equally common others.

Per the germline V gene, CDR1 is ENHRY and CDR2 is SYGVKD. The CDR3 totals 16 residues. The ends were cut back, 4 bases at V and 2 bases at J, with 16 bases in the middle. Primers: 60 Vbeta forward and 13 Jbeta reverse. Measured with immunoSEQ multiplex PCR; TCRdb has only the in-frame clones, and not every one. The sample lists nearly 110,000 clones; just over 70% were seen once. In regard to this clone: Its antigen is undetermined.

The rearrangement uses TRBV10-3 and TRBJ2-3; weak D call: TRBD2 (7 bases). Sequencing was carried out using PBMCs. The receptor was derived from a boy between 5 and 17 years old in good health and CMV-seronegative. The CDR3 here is CAISVMAGAITDTQYF. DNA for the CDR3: TGTGCCATCAGTGTCATGGCGGGGGCGATCACAGATACGCAGTATTTT.